This TCR beta chain comes out of a study of vaccination and CD4 T cells after COVID-19. Study-wide context: Post-vaccine sampling followed dose two by a median 72 days (range 14 to 241).

For this clonotype: Its antigen is still unknown.

This CDR3 region has 17 residues. CDR1 and CDR2 (germline): WSHSY, SAAADI. Germline trimming cut 0 bases from V and 3 bases from J; bases unmatched to any gene: 5. Treatment defined: roughly 10-day PBMC culture with coronavirus spike peptide pools or control peptides (ViraFEST assay). The Oncomine TCR Beta short-read assay sequenced DNA from cultured CD4+ T cells. Via MiXCR, TCRdb re-called the PCR reads, giving one row per CDR3 protein. The table shows about 27,000 distinct CDR3 sequences, with 55% to 80% occurring only once. The source is a human donor who received a COVID-19 vaccine. The material was CD4+ T cells from blood, cultured in vitro, obtained after SARS-CoV-2 vaccination. V is TRBV10-2 and J is TRBJ1-6; TRBD1 agrees at 7 bases. This CDR3 reads CASSESEDRYYNSPLHF. CDR3 coding DNA: TGCGCCAGCAGTGAGTCAGAGGACAGGTACTATAATTCACCCCTCCACTTT.